This T cell receptor beta chain derives from a study of T cell responses to AZD1222 COVID-19 vaccine. Study-level results: In a largely white British group with more females than males, clonal diversity was possibly underestimated. The study sampled repertoires only after the peak T cell response. Vaccine-associated CD4 TCRs ranged over spike, dominating at 160-218 and 743-854. Receipt of two AZD1222 doses was followed by a rise in Spike-specific TCR breadth and depth.

Assay used: immunoSEQ multiplex PCR; TCRdb lists only in-frame clones, some missing. The table includes some 200,000 clones, just under 90% detected once. In the case of this clone: What it binds is unknown.

Sequencing was performed on peripheral blood, taken on day 0 of AZD1222 vaccination. This receptor was taken from an adult in good health.

CDR3 sequence reads: CASSPSHNEQFF. The CDR3 DNA follows: TGTGCCAGCAGCCCCAGTCACAATGAGCAGTTCTTC. This rearrangement joins TRBV7-2 to TRBJ2-1; no reliable D call. This CDR3 comprises 12 residues. The germline V and J ends were trimmed by 5 bases and 5 bases, with 7 bases remaining between them. Germline loops: CDR1 SGHTA, CDR2 FQGNSA.